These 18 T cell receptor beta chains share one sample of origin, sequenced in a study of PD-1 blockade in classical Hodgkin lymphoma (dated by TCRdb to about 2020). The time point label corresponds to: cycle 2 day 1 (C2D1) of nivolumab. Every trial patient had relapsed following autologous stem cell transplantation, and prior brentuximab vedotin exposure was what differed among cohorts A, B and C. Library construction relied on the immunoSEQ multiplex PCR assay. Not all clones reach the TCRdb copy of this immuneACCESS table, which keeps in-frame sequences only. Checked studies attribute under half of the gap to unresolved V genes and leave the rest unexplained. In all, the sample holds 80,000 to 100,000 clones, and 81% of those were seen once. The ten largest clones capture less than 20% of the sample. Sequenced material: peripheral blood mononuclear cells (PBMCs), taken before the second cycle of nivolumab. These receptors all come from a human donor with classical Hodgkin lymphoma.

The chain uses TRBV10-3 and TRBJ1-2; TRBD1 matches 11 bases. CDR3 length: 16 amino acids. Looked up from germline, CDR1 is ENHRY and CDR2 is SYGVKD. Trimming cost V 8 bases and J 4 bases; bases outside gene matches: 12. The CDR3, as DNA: TGTGCCATCGGGACAGGGGGAATAGTCCCTACCTATGGCTACACCTTC. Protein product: CAIGTGGIVPTYGYTF.

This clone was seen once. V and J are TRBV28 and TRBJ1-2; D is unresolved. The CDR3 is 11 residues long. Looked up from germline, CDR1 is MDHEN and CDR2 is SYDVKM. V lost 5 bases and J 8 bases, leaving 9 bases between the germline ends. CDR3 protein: CASSQYRGYTF. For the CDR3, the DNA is TGTGCCAGCAGTCAATATCGGGGCTACACCTTC.

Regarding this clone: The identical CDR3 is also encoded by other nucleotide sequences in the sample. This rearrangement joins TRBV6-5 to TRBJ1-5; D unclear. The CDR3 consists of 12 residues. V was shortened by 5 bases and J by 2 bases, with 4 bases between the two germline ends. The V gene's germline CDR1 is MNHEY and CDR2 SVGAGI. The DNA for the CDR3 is TGTGCCAGCAGTACAGGCAATCAGCCCCAGCATTTT. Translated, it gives CASSTGNQPQHF.

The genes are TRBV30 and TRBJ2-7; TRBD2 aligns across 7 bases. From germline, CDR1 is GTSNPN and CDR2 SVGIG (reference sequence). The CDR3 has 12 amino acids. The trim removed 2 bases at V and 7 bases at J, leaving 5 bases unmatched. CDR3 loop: CAWSNTGGEQYF. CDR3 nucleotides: TGTGCCTGGAGTAATACCGGGGGGGAGCAGTACTTC.

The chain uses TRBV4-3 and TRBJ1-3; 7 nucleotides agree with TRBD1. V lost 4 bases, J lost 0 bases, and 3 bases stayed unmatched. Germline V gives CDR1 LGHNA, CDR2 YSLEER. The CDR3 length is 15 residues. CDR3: CASSLGTDSGNTIYF. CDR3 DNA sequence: TGCGCCAGCAGCCTTGGGACAGACTCTGGAAACACCATATATTTT.

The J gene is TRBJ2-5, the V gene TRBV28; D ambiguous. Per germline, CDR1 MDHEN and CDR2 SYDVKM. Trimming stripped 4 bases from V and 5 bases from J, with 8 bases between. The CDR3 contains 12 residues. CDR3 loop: CASSYLGETQYF. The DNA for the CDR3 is TGTGCCAGCAGTTACTTGGGGGAGACCCAGTACTTC.

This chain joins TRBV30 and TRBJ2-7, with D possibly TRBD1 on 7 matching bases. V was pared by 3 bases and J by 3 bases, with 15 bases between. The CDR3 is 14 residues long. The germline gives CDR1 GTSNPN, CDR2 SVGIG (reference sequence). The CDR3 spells CAWRGGQTHYEQYF. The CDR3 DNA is TGTGCCTGGAGGGGGGGACAGACCCACTACGAGCAGTACTTC.

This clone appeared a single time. Here the CDR3 reads CASSQDAVSNTGELFF. For the CDR3, the DNA is TGTGCCAGCAGCCAAGATGCGGTTTCGAACACCGGGGAGCTGTTTTTT. The chain employs TRBV4-2 and TRBJ2-2; D is ambiguous. Per the germline V gene, CDR1 is LGHNA and CDR2 is YNFKEQ. V lost 0 bases and J 0 bases, leaving 8 bases between the germline ends. This CDR3 is built from 16 residues.

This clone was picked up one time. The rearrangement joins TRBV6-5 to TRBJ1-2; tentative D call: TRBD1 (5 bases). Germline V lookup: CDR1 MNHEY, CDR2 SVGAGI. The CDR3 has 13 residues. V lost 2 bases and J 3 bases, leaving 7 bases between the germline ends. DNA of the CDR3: TGTGCCAGCAGTTACAAGGGGTACTATGGCTACACCTTC. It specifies CASSYKGYYGYTF.

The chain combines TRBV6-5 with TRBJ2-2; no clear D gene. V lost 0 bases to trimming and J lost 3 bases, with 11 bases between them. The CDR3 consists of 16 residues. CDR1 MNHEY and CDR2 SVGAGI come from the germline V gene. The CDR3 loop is CASSYSASQDTGELFF. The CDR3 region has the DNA TGTGCCAGCAGTTACTCGGCCAGCCAGGACACCGGGGAGCTGTTTTTT.

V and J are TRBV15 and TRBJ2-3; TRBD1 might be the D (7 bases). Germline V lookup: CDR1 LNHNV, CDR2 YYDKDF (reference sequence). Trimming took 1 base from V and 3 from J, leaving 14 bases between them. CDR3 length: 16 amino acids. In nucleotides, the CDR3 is TGTGCCACCAGCAGAGGTACTAGCAGGGGGACAGATACGCAGTATTTT. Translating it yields CATSRGTSRGTDTQYF.

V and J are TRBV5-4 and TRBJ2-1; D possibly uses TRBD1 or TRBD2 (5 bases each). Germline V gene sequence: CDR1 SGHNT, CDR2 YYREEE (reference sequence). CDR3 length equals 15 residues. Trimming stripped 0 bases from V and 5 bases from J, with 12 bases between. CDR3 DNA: TGTGCCAGCAGCTTGGGAGGGGAAGACAACAATGAGCAGTTCTTC. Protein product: CASSLGGEDNNEQFF.

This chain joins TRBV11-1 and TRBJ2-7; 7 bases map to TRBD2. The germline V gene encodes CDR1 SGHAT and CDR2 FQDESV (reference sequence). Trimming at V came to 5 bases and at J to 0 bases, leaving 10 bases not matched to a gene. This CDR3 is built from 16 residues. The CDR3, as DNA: TGTGCCAGCAGCGTTGCTGTGGGGGGGTTCTCCTACGAGCAGTACTTC. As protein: CASSVAVGGFSYEQYF.

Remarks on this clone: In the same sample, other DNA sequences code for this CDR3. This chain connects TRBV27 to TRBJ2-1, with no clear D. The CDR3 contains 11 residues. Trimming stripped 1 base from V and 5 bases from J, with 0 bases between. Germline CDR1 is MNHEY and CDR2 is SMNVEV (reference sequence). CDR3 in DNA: TGTGCCAGCAGTTTATACAATGAGCAGTTCTTC. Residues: CASSLYNEQFF.

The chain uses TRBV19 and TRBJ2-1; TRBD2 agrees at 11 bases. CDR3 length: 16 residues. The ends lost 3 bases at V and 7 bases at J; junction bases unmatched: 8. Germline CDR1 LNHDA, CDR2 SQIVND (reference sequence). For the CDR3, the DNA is TGTGCCAGTAGTATCCTTAGCGGGAGGGCTTCGAATGAGCAGTTCTTC. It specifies CASSILSGRASNEQFF. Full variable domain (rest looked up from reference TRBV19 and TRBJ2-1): DGGITQSPKYLFRKEGQNVTLSCEQNLNHDAMYWYRQDPGQGLRLIYYSQIVNDFQKGDIAEGYSVSREKKESFPLTVTSAQKNPTAFYLCASSILSGRASNEQFFGPGTRLTVL.

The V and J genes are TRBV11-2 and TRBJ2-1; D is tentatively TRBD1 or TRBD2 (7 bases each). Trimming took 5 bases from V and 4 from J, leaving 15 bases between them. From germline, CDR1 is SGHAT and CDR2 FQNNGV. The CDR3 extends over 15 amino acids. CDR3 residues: CASSPGQGGYNEQFF. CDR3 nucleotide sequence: TGTGCCAGCAGCCCGGGGCAGGGGGGGTACAATGAGCAGTTCTTC.

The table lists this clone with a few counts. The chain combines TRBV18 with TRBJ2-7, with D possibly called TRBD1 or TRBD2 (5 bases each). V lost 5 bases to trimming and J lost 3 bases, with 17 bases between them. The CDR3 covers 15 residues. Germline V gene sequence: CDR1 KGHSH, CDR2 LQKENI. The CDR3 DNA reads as TGTGCCAGCTCAGCAGAGGGGACGGCCCTCTACGAGCAGTACTTC. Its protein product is CASSAEGTALYEQYF. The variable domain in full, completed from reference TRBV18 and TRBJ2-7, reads NAGVMQNPRHLVRRRGQEARLRCSPMKGHSHVYWYRQLPEEGLKFMVYLQKENIIDESGMPKERFSAEFPKEGPSILRIQQVVRGDSAAYFCASSAEGTALYEQYFGPGTRLTVT.

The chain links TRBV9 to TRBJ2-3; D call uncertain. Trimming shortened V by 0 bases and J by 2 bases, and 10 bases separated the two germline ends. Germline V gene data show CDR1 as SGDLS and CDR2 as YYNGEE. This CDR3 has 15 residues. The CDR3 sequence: CASSVGVVPTDTQYF. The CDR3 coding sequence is TGTGCCAGCAGCGTAGGTGTGGTCCCCACAGATACGCAGTATTTT.